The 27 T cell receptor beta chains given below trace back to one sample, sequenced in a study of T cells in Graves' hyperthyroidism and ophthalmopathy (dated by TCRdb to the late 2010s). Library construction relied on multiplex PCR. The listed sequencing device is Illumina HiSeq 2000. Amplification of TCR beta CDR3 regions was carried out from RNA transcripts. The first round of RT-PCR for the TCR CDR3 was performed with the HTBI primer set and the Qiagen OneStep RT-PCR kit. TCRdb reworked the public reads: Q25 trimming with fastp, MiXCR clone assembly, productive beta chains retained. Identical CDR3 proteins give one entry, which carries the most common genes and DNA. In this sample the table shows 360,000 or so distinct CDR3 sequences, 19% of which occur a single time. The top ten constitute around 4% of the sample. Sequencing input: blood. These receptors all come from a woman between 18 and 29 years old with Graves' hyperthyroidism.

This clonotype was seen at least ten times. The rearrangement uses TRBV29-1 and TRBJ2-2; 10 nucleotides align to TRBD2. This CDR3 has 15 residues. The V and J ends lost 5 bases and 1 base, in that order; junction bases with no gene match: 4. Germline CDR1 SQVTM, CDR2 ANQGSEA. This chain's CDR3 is CSVSRTSGNTGELFF. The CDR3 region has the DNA TGCAGCGTTTCGAGGACTAGCGGGAACACCGGGGAGCTGTTTTTT.

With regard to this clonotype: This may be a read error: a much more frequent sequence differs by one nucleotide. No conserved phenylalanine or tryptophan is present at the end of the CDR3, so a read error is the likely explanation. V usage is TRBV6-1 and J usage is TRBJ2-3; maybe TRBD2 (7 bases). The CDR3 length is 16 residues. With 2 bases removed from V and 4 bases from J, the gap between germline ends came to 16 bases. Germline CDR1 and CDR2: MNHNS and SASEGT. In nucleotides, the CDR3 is TGTGCCAGCAGTGAATTGGTGGGGGGGGGCGCAGATACGCAGTATTGT. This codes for CASSELVGGGADTQYC.

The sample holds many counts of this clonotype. Here the CDR3 DNA reads TGTGCCAGCAGTGCCTTAGGGGGGTTCCAAGAGACCCAGTACTTC. Translated, it gives CASSALGGFQETQYF. The genes are TRBV28 and TRBJ2-5, with D perhaps matching TRBD1 or TRBD2 (6 bases each). Trimming removed 5 bases from V and 1 base from J, with 14 bases in between. CDR3 length equals 15 residues. Germline V gene sequence: CDR1 MDHEN, CDR2 SYDVKM. The full variable domain, its missing parts supplied by reference TRBV28 and TRBJ2-5, is DVKVTQSSRYLVKRTGEKVFLECVQDMDHENMFWYRQDPGLGLRLIYFSYDVKMKEKGDIPEGYSVSREKKERFSLILESASTNQTSMYLCASSALGGFQETQYFGPGTRLLVL.

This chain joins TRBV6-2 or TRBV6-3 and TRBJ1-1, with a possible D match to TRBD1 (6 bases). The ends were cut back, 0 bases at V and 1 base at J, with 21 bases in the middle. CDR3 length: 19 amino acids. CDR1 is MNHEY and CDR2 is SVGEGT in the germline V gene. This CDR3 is CASSYSRRGLASGNTEAFF. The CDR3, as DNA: TGTGCCAGCAGTTACTCGAGGAGGGGGTTGGCCTCTGGGAACACTGAAGCTTTCTTT.

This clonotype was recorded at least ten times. The CDR3 DNA is TGTGCCAGCAGCTCCGGGTCGTATGGCTACACCTTC. The encoded protein is CASSSGSYGYTF. This rearrangement joins TRBV11-3 to TRBJ1-2, with D hard to call. V shed 4 bases and J shed 5 bases, with 8 bases lying between them. The CDR3 spans 12 residues. Germline CDR1 SGHNT, CDR2 YENEEA. The full variable domain, rest sourced from reference TRBV11-3 and TRBJ1-2, is EAGVVQSPRYKIIEKKQPVAFWCNPISGHNTLYWYLQNLGQGPELLIRYENEEAVDDSQLPKDRFSAERLKGVDSTLKIQPAELGDSAVYLCASSSGSYGYTFGSGTRLTVV.

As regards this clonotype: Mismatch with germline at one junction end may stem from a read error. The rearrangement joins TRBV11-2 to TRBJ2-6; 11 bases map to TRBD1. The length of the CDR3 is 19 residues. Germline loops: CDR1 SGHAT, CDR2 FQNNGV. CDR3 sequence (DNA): TGTGCCAGCAACCTTATTATCGGACAGGGGGCACTGGGGGCCAACGTCCCGACTTTC. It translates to CASNLIIGQGALGANVPTF.

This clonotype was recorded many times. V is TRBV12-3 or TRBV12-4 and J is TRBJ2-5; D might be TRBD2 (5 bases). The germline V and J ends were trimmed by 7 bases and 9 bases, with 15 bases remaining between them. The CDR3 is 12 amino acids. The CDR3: CASNSGRKAQYF. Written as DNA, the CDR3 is TGTGCCAGCAACTCGGGGAGAAAGGCCCAGTACTTC.

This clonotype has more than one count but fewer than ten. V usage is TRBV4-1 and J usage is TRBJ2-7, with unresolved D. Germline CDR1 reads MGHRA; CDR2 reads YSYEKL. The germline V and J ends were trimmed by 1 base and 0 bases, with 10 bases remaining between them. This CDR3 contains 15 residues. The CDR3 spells CASSQAKGFSYEQYF. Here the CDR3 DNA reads TGCGCCAGCAGCCAAGCGAAGGGCTTCTCCTACGAGCAGTACTTC.

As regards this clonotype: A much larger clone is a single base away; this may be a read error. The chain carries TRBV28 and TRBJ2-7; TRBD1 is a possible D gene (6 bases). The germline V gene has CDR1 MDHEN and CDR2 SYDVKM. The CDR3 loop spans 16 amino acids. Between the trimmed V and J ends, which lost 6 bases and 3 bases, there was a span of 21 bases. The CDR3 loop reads CASSLDQGRVVYEQYF. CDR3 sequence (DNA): TGTGCCAGCAGCCTAGATCAGGGGAGAGTAGTCTACGAGCAGTACTTC.

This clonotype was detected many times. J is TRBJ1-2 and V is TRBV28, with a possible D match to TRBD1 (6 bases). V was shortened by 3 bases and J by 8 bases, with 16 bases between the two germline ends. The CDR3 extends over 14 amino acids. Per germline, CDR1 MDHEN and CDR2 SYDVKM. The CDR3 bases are TGTGCCAGCAGTTTCCCAGACAGGCTGAAAGGCTACACCTTC. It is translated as CASSFPDRLKGYTF.

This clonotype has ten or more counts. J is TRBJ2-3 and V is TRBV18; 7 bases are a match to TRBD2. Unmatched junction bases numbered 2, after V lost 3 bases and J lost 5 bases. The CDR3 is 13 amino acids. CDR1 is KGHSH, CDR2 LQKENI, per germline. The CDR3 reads CASSPPSGDTQYF. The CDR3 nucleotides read TGTGCCAGCTCACCTCCTAGCGGAGATACGCAGTATTTT. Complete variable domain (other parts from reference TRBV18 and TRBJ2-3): NAGVMQNPRHLVRRRGQEARLRCSPMKGHSHVYWYRQLPEEGLKFMVYLQKENIIDESGMPKERFSAEFPKEGPSILRIQQVVRGDSAAYFCASSPPSGDTQYFGPGTRLTVL.

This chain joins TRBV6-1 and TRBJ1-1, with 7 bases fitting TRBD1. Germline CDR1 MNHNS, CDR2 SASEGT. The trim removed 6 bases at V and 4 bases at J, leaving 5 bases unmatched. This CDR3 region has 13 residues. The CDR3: CASSQGVVTEAFF. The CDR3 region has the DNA TGTGCCAGCAGCCAGGGGGTGGTCACTGAAGCTTTCTTT.

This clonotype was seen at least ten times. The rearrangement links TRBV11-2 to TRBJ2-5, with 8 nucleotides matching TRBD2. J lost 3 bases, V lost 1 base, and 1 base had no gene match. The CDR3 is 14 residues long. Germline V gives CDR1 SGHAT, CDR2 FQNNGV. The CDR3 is CASSLVSGEETQYF. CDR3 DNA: TGTGCCAGCAGCTTAGTTAGCGGGGAAGAGACCCAGTACTTC.

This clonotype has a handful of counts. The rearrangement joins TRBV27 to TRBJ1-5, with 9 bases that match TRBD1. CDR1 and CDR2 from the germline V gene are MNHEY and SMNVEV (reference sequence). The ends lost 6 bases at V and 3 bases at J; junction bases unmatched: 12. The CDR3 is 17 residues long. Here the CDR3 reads CASSPNGRTGANQPQHF. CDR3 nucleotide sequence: TGTGCCAGCAGCCCTAATGGGAGGACAGGGGCCAATCAGCCCCAGCATTTT.

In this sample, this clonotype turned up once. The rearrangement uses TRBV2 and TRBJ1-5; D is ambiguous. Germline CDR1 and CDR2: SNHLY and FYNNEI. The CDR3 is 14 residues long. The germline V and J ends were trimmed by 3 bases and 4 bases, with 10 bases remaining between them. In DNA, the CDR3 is TGTGCCAGCAGTGATTCTCTAAATAATCAGCCCCAGCATTTT. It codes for CASSDSLNNQPQHF.

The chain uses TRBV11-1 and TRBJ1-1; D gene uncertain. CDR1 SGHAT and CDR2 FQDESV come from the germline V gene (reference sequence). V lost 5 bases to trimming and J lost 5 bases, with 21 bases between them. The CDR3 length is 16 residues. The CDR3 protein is CASSPTIRRGRTEAFF. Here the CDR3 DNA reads TGTGCCAGCAGCCCCACCATCCGCCGGGGAAGAACTGAAGCTTTCTTT.

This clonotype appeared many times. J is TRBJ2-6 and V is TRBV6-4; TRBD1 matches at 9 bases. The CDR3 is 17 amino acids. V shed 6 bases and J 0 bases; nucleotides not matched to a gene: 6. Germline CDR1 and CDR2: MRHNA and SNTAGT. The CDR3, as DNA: TGTGCCAGCAGGACCGGGACAGGGACCTCTGGGGCCAACGTCCTGACTTTC. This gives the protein CASRTGTGTSGANVLTF.

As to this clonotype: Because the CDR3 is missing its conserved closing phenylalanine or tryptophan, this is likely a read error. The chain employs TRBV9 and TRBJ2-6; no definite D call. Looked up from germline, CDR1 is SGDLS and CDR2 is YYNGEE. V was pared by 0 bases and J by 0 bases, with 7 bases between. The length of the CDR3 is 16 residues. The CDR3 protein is CASSVATHSGANVLTV. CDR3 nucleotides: TGTGCCAGCAGCGTAGCTACCCACTCTGGGGCCAACGTCCTGACTGTC.

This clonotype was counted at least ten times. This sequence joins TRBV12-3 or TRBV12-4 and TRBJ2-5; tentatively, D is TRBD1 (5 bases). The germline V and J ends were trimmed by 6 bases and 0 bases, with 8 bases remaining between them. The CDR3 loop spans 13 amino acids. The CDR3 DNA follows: TGTGCCAGCAGGGACACAAACCAAGAGACCCAGTACTTC. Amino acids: CASRDTNQETQYF.

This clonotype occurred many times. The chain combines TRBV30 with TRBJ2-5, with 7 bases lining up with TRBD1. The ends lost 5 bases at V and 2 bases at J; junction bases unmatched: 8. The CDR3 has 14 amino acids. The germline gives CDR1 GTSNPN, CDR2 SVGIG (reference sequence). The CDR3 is CAWGAGGRQETQYF. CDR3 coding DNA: TGTGCCTGGGGCGCAGGGGGTCGGCAAGAGACCCAGTACTTC.

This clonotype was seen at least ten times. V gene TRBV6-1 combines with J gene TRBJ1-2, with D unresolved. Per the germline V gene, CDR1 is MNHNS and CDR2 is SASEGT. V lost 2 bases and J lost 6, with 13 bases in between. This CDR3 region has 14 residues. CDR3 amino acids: CASSELTSRHGYTF. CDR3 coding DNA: TGTGCCAGCAGTGAACTGACCTCACGGCATGGCTACACCTTC.

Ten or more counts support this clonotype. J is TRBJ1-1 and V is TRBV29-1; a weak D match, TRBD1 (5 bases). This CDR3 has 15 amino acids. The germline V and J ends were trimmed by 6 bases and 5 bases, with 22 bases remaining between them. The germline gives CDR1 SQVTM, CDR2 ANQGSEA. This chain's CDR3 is CSVASRRWGGTEAFF. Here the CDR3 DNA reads TGCAGCGTCGCGAGCCGGCGCTGGGGGGGGACTGAAGCTTTCTTT.

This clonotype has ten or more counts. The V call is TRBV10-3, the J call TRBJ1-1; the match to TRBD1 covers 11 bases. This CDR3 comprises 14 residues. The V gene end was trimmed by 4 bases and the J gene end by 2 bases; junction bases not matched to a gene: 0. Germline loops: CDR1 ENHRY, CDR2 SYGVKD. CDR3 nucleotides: TGTGCCATCAGTGGGACAGGGGGCAACACTGAAGCTTTCTTT. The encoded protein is CAISGTGGNTEAFF.

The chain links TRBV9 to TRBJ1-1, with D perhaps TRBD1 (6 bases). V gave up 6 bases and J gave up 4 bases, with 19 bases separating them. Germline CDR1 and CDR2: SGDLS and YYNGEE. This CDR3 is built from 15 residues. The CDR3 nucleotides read TGTGCCAGCACTCCAGCGGGGGGGCGACTCACTGAAGCTTTCTTT. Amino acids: CASTPAGGRLTEAFF.

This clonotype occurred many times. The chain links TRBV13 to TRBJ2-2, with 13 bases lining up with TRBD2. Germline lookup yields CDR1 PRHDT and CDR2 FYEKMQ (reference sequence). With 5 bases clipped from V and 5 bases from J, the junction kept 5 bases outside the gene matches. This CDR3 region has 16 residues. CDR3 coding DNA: TGTGCCAGCAGCCCAAGGACTAGCGGGGGTACCGGGGAGCTGTTTTTT. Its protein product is CASSPRTSGGTGELFF.

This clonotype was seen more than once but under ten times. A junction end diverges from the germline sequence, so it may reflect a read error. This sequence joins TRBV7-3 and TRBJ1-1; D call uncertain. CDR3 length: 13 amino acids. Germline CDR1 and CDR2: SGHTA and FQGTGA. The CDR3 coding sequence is TGTGCCAGCAGCTTGGTAAGGAACACTGAAGCTTGCTTT. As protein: CASSLVRNTEACF.

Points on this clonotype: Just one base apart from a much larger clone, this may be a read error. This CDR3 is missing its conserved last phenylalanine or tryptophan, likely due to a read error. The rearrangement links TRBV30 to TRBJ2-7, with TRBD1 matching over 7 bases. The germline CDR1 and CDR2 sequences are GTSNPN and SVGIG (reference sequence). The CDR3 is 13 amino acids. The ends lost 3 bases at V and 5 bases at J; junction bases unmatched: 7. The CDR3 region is CAWRIQGYHEQYL. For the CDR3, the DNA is TGTGCCTGGAGAATACAGGGGTACCACGAGCAGTACCTC.